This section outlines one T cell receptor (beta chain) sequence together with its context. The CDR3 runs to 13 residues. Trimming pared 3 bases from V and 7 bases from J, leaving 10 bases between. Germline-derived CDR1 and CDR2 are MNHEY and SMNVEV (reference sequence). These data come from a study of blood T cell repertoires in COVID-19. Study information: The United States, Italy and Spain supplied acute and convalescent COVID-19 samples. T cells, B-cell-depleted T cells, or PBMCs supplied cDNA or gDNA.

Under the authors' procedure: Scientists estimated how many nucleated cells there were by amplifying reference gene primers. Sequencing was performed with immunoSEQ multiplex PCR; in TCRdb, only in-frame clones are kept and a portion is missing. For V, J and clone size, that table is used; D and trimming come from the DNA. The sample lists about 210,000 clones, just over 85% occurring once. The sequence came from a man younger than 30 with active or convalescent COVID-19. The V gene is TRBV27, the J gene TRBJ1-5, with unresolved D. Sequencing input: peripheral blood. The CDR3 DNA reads TGTGCCAGCAGTTTGGACTCTAGGCAGCCCCAGCATTTT. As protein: CASSLDSRQPQHF.